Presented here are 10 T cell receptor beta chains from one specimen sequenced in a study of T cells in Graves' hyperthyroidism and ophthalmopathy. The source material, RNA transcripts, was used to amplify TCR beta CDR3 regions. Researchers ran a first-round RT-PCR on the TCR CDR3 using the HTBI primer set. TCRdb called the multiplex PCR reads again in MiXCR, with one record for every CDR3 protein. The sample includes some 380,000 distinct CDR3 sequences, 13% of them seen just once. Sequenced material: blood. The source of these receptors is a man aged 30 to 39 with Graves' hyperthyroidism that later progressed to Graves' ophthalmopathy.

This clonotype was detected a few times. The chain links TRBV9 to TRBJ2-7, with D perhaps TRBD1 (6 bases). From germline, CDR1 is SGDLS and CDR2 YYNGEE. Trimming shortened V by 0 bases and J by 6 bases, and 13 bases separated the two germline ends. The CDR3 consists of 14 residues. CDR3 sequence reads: CASSVATEGGEQYF. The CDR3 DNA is TGTGCCAGCAGCGTAGCTACGGAAGGGGGCGAGCAGTACTTC.

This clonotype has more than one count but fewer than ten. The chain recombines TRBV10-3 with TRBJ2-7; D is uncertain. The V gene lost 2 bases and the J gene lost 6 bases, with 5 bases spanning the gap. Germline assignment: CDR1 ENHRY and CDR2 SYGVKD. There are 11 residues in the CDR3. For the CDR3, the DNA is TGTGCCATCAGTGAGGGGCGCGAGCAGTACTTC. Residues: CAISEGREQYF.

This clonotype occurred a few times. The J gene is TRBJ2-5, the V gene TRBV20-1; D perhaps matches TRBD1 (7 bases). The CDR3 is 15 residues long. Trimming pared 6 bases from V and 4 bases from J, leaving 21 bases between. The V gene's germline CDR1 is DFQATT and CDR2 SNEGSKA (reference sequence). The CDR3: CSAEGARGWSETQYF. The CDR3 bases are TGCAGTGCGGAGGGGGCCCGGGGGTGGTCAGAGACCCAGTACTTC.

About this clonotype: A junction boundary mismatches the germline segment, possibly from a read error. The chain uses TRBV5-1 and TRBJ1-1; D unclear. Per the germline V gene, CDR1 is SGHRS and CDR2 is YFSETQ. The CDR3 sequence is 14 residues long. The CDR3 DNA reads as TGCGCCAGCAGCTTGTTGACGGAGCACACTGAAGCTGTCTTT. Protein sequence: CASSLLTEHTEAVF.

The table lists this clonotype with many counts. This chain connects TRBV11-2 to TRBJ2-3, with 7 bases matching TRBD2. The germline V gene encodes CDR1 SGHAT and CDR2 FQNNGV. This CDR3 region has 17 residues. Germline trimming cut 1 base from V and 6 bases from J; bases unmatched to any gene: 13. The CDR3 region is CASSLGFWASGNDTQYF. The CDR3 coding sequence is TGTGCCAGCAGCTTAGGTTTTTGGGCTAGCGGTAACGATACGCAGTATTTT.

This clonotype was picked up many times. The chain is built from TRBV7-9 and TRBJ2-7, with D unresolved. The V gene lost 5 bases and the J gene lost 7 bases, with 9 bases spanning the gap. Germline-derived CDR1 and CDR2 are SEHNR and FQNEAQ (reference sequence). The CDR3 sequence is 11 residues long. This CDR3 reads CASSPSREQYF. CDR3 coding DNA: TGTGCCAGCAGCCCCTCTAGAGAGCAGTACTTC. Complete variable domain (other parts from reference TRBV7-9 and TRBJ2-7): DTGVSQNPRHKITKRGQNVTFRCDPISEHNRLYWYRQTLGQGPEFLTYFQNEAQLEKSRLLSDRFSAERPKGSFSTLEIQRTEQGDSAMYLCASSPSREQYFGPGTRLTVT.

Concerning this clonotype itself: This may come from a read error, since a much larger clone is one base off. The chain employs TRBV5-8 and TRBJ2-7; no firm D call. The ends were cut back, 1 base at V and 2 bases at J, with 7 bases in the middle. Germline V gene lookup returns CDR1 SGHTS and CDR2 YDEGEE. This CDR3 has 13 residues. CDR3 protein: CASSLHMTYEQYF. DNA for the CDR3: TGTGCCAGCAGCTTGCACATGACCTACGAGCAGTACTTC.

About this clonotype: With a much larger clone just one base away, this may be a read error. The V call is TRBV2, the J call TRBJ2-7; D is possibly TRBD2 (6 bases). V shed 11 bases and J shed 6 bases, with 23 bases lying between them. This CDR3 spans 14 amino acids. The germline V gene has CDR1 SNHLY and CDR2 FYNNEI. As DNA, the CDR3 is TGTGCCGGCACCTGGACTAACTCCCTCGCCGAGCAGTACTTC. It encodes CAGTWTNSLAEQYF.

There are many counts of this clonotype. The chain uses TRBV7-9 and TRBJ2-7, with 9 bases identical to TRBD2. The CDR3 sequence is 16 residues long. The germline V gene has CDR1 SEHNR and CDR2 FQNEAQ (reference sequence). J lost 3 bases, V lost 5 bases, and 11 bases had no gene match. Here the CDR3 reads CASSPRSAGGLYEQYF. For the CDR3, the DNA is TGTGCCAGCAGCCCTCGTTCAGCGGGGGGCCTCTACGAGCAGTACTTC.

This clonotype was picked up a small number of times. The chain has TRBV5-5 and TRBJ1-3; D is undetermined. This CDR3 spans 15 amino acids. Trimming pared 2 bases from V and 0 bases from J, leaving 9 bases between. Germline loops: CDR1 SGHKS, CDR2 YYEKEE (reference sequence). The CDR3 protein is CASSLTFGSGNTIYF. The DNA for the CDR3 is TGTGCCAGCAGCTTAACGTTTGGCTCTGGAAACACCATATATTTT. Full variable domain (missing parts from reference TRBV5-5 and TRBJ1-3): DAGVTQSPTHLIKTRGQQVTLRCSPISGHKSVSWYQQVLGQGPQFIFQYYEKEERGRGNFPDRFSARQFPNYSSELNVNALLLGDSALYLCASSLTFGSGNTIYFGEGSWLTVV.